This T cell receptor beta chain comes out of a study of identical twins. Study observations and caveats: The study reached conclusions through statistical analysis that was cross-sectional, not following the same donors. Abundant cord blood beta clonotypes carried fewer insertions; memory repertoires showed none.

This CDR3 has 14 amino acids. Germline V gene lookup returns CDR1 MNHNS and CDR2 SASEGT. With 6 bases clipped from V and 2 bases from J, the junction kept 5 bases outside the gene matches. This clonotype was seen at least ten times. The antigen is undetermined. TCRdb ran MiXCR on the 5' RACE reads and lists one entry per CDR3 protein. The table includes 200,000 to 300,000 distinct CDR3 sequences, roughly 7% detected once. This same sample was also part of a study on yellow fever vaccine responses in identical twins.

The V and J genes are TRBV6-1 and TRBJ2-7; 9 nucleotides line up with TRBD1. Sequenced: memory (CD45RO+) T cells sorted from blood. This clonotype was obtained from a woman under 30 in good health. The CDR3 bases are TGTGCCAGCAGCTCGGGACAGGGAACCTACGAGCAGTACTTC. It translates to CASSSGQGTYEQYF.